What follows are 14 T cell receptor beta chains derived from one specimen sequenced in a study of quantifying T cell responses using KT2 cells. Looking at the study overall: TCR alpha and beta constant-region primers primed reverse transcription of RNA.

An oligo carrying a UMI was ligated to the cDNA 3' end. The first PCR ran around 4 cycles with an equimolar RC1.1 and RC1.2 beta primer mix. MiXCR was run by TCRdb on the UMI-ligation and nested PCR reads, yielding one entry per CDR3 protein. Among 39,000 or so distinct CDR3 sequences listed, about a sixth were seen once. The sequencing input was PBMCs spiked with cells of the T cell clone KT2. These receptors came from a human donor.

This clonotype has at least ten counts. DNA of the CDR3: TGTGCCATCAGGGGGCTCTCAAATGAAAAACTGTTTTTT. As protein: CAIRGLSNEKLFF. V gene TRBV10-3 combines with J gene TRBJ1-4; D is perhaps TRBD1 (5 bases). V lost 6 bases to trimming and J lost 5 bases, with 10 bases between them. This CDR3 has 13 residues. Germline V gene data show CDR1 as ENHRY and CDR2 as SYGVKD.

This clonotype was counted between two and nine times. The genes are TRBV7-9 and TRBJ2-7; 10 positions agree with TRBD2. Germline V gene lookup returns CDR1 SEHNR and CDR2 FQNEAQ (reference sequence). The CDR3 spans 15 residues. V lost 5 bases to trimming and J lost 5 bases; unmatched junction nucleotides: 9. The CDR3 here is CASSALAGARDEQYF. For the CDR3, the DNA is TGTGCCAGCAGCGCTCTAGCGGGGGCCCGGGACGAGCAGTACTTC.

The CDR3 reads CASSLWVATPYEQYF. The CDR3, as DNA: TGTGCCAGCAGCTTATGGGTAGCCACTCCCTACGAGCAGTACTTC. The chain joins TRBV7-9 to TRBJ2-7; D is uncertain. Germline V lookup: CDR1 SEHNR, CDR2 FQNEAQ (reference sequence). V was clipped by 2 bases and J by 2 bases, with 13 bases between them. This CDR3 has 15 residues. Complete variable domain (other parts from reference TRBV7-9 and TRBJ2-7): DTGVSQNPRHKITKRGQNVTFRCDPISEHNRLYWYRQTLGQGPEFLTYFQNEAQLEKSRLLSDRFSAERPKGSFSTLEIQRTEQGDSAMYLCASSLWVATPYEQYFGPGTRLTVT.

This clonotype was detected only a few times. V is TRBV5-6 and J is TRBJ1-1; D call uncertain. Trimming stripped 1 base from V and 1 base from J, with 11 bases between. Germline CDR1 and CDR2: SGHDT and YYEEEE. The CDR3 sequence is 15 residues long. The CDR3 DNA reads TGTGCCAGCAGCTTGATGGGCCGGACGAACACTGAAGCTTTCTTT. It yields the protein CASSLMGRTNTEAFF.

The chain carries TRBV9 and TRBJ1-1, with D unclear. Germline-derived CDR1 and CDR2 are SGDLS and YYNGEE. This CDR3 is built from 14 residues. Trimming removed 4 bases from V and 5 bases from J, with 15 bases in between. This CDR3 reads CASSPGASGTEAFF. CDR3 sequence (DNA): TGTGCCAGCAGCCCAGGTGCCAGCGGGACTGAAGCTTTCTTT.

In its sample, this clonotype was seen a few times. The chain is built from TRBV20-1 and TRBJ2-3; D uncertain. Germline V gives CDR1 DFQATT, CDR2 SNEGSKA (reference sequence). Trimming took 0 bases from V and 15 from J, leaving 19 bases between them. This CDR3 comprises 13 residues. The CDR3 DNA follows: TGCAGTGCTAGAGAAGTGCGGTACCCGGTACCTTATTTT. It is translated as CSAREVRYPVPYF.

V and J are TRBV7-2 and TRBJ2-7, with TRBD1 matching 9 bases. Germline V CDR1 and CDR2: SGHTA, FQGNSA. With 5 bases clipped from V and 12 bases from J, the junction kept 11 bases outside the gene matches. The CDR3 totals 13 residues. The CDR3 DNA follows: TGTGCCAGCAGCCCTCTTCCGGGACAGGGTTCGTACTTC. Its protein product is CASSPLPGQGSYF.

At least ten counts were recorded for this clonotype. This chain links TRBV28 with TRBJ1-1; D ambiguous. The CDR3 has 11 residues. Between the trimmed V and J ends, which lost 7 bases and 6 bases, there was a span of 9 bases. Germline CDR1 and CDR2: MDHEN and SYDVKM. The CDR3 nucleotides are TGTGCCAGCATAACGGCGGCTGAAGCTTTCTTT. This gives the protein CASITAAEAFF.

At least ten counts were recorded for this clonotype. The CDR3: CASSPPNSRGMNTEAFF. Written as DNA, the CDR3 is TGTGCCAGCTCACCACCGAATAGTAGGGGGATGAACACTGAAGCTTTCTTT. The chain employs TRBV18 and TRBJ1-1; maybe TRBD1 (6 bases). V dropped 0 bases and J dropped 0 bases, with 14 bases sitting between them. CDR1 is KGHSH and CDR2 is LQKENI in the germline V gene. CDR3 length: 17 residues. Together with reference TRBV18 and TRBJ1-1, the CDR3 gives the full variable domain: NAGVMQNPRHLVRRRGQEARLRCSPMKGHSHVYWYRQLPEEGLKFMVYLQKENIIDESGMPKERFSAEFPKEGPSILRIQQVVRGDSAAYFCASSPPNSRGMNTEAFFGQGTRLTVV.

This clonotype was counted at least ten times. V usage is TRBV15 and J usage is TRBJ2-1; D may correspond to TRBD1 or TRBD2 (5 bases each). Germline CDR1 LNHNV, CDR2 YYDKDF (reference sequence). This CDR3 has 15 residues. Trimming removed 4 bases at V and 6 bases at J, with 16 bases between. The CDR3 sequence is CATSTPGTPRNEQFF. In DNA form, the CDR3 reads TGTGCCACCAGCACCCCAGGGACGCCACGCAATGAGCAGTTCTTC.

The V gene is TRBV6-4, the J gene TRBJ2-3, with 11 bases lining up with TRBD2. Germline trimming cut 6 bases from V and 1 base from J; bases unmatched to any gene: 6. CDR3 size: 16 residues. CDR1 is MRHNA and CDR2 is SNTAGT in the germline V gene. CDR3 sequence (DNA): TGTGCCAGCAGCCCTGAGACTAGCGGGGGCACAGATACGCAGTATTTT. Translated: CASSPETSGGTDTQYF.

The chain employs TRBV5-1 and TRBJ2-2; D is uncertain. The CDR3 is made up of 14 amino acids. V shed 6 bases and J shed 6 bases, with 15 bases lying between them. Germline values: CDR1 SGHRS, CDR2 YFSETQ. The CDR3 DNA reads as TGCGCCAGCACCGTCCTGGCTGGCTCCGGGGAGCTGTTTTTT. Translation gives CASTVLAGSGELFF.

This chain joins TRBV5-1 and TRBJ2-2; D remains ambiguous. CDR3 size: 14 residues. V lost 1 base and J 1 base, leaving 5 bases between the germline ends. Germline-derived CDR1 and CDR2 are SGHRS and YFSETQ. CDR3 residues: CASSLLGNTGELFF. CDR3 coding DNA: TGCGCCAGCAGCTTGCTGGGGAACACCGGGGAGCTGTTTTTT.

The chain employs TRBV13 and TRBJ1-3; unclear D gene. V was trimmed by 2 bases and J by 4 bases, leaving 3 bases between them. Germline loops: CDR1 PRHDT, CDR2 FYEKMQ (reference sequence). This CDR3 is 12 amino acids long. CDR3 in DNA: TGTGCCAGCAGCTTACAAGGAAACACCATATATTTT. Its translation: CASSLQGNTIYF.